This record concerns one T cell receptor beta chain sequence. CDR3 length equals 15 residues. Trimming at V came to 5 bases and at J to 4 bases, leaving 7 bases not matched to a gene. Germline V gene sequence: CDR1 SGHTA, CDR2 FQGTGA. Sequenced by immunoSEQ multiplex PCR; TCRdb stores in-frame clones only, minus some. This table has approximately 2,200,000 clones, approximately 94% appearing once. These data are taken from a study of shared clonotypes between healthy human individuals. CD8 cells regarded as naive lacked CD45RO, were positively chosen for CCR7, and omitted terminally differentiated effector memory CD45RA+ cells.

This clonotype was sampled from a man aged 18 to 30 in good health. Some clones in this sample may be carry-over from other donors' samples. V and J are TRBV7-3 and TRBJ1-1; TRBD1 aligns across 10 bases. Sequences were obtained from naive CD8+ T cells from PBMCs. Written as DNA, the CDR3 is TGTGCCAGCAGCCCGGGGGACAGGGGAGGCACTGAAGCTTTCTTT. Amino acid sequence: CASSPGDRGGTEAFF.